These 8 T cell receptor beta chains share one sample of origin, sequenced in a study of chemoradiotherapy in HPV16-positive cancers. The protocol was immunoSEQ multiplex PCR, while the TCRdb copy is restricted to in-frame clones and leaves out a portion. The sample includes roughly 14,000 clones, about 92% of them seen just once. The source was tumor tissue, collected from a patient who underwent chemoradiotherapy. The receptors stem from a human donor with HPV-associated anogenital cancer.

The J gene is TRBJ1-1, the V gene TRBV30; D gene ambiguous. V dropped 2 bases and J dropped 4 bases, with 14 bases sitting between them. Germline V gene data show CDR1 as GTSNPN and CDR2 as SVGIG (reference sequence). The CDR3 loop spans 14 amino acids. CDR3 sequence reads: CAWSRSTMGTEAFF. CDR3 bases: TGTGCCTGGAGTCGGTCGACGATGGGCACTGAAGCTTTCTTT. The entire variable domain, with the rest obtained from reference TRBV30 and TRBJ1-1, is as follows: SQTIHQWPATLVQPVGSPLSLECTVEGTSNPNLYWYRQAAGRGLQLLFYSVGIGQISSEVPQNLSASRPQDRQFILSSKKLLLSDSGFYLCAWSRSTMGTEAFFGQGTRLTVV.

CDR3 region: CASSKLGGRQFF. CDR3 DNA sequence: TGTGCCAGCAGCAAGCTAGGCGGTCGGCAGTTCTTC. The chain recombines TRBV21-1 with TRBJ2-1; the DNA was not used to check the table's D call, TRBD2. TRBV21-1 is assigned pseudogene status. The CDR3 has 12 residues.

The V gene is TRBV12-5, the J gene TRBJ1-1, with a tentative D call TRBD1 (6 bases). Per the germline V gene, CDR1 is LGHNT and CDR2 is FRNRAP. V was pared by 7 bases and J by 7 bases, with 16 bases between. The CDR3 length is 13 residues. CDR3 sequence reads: CASARDTTLEAFF. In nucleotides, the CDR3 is TGTGCTAGTGCCAGGGACACCACCCTTGAAGCTTTCTTT.

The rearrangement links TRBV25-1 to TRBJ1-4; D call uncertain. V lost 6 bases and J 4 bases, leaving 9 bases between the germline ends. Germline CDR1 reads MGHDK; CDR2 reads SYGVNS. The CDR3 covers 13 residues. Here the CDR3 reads CASSKNDNEKLFF. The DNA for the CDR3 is TGTGCCAGCAGCAAGAATGATAATGAAAAACTGTTTTTT.

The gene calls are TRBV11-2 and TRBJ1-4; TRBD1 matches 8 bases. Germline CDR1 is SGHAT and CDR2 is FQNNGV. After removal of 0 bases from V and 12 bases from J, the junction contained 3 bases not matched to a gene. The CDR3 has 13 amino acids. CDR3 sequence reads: CASSLDSDRELFF. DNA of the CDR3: TGTGCCAGCAGCTTAGATTCGGACAGGGAACTGTTTTTT. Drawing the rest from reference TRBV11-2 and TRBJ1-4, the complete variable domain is EAGVAQSPRYKIIEKRQSVAFWCNPISGHATLYWYQQILGQGPKLLIQFQNNGVVDDSQLPKDRFSAERLKGVDSTLKIQPAKLEDSAVYLCASSLDSDRELFFGSGTQLSVL.

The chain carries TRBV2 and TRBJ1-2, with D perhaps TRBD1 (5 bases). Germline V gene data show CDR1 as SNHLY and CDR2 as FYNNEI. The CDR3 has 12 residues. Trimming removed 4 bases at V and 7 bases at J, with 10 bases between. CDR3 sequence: CASSVTALGYTF. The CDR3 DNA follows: TGTGCCAGCAGTGTGACAGCTCTTGGCTACACCTTC.

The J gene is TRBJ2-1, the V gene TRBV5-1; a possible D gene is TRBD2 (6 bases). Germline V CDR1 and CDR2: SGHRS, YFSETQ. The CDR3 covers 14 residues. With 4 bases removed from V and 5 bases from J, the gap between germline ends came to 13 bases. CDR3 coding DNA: TGCGCCAGCAGCGTTAGCGGTTCGGACAATGAGCAGTTCTTC. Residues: CASSVSGSDNEQFF. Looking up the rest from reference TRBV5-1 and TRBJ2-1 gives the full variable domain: KAGVTQTPRYLIKTRGQQVTLSCSPISGHRSVSWYQQTPGQGLQFLFEYFSETQRNKGNFPGRFSGRQFSNSRSEMNVSTLELGDSALYLCASSVSGSDNEQFFGPGTRLTVL.

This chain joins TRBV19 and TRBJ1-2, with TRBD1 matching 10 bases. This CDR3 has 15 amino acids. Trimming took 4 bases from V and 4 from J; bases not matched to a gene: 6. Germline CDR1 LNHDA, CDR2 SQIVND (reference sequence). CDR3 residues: CASSTRQGAGYGYTF. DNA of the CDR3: TGTGCCAGTAGTACCCGACAGGGGGCAGGCTATGGCTACACCTTC.